The clone carrying this T cell receptor beta chain was seen at least ten times. Antigen: not known. A single record per CDR3 protein comes from TCRdb applying MiXCR to the 5' RACE reads. The repertoire has around 40,000 distinct CDR3 sequences, approximately 5.6% of them found once; the top ten carry 25% to 30%. These data come from a study of spatial heterogeneity in lung cancer. Study-wide findings and caveats: The appearance of ubiquitous expanded tumor TCRs in blood was greater at resection than follow-up.

Described time point: sample taken at primary tumor resection. There were 72 donors, all of them untreated patients with early-stage non-small cell lung cancer. Without sorting, whole RNA was sequenced from tumor, nontumor lung or frozen PBMC. Germline CDR1 SGHTA, CDR2 FQGNSA. V gave up 10 bases and J gave up 3 bases; unmatched junction bases: 14. This CDR3 has 15 residues. This chain uses TRBV7-2 with TRBJ2-5, with 7 bases fitting TRBD2. The sample in question was PBMCs, obtained at surgery. This receptor was identified in a female donor with early-stage non-small cell lung cancer. CDR3 nucleotides: TGTGCCACCAACCGAAGGGCCCTAGCGGAAGAGACCCAGTACTTC. This sequence encodes CATNRRALAEETQYF.